This entry describes one T cell receptor (beta chain). This clonotype was found a few times. The specificity of this receptor is unknown. Base qualities are not provided; no much larger clone lies one nucleotide away. There are 16 amino acids in the CDR3, from cysteine to phenylalanine inclusive. Only CDR3 DNA is held: 48 bases, read in frame from base 1. Taken from the germline V gene, the CDR1 and CDR2 loops are KGHDR and SFDVKD. Unmatched junction bases come to 3, with V trimmed by 0 bases and J by 1 base. Patients chosen for sequencing had shown expansion of CD8+CD57+ cells by flow cytometry. All patients had severe acquired aplastic anemia diagnosed by International Study of Aplastic Anemia and Agranulocytosis and Camitta criteria. At the time blood was sampled, none of the patients had received any therapy. In the study, sorted CD4+ and CD8+ blood T cells from patients with severe aplastic anemia and from healthy subjects underwent deep sequencing of TCR repertoires. Patients were enrolled under clinicaltrials.gov protocols 00001620, 01623167, 00001397, 00071045, 00081523 and 00961064 in the USA. Ficoll-Paque density gradient centrifugation was used to isolate peripheral blood mononuclear cells. Before DNA was extracted, CD4+ and CD8+ T cells were sorted using either FACS or magnetic beads.

Genomic DNA served as template for TCR beta VDJ combination and CDR3 sequence profiling. TCR repertoire sequencing was run on an Illumina HiSeq 2000. Per the original workflow: Repertoires were assessed using TRBV/TRBJ rearrangement plots, CDR3 size and DJ length profiles, and Simpson's diversity index. The immunodominant clone was defined as the most abundant DNA sequence in deep sequencing data. CDR3 amino acid sequences were screened for sharing across subjects and compared with published repertoires and the VDJdb database. TCRdb trimmed the raw reads at Q25, called clones with MiXCR and kept productive beta chains. Entries are consolidated by CDR3 protein sequence, retaining the most common genes and DNA. The authors' filters were not applied to this entry. Here the sample has over 150,000 distinct CDR3 sequences; under 55% occur a single time. About 2.6% of the sample comes from the top ten. This sample is part of a study of CD8+CD57+ T cells in acquired aplastic anemia (dated by TCRdb to the late 2010s). At the level of the whole study: DNA extracted from sorted CD4+ and CD8+ cells had a mean of about 3 ug, with a range of roughly 0.19 to 27.4 ug. CD8+CD57+ expansion was defined as frequency above the mean frequency observed in healthy subjects. On the study overall, not on this receptor specifically: Roughly 30 CD8+ CDR3 sequences were found to be shared between patients and controls, but these sequences appeared to be highly expressed in patients and within the immunodominant clones of the patients. No significant difference in CD8+ Simpson's diversity was found between patients and healthy controls (P=0.060).

Recombination joined TRBV24-1 with TRBJ2-7; TRBD1 aligns with 9 central bases. This clonotype was obtained from a human donor with aplastic anemia. Sequenced input: sorted CD4+, CD8+, or CD8+CD57+ T cells (not recorded which) from PBMCs. Here the CDR3 is given as CATSDLVQGASYEQYF. DNA sequence: TGTGCCACCAGTGATTTGGTACAGGGGGCGTCCTACGAGCAGTACTTC.